This T cell receptor (beta chain) originates from a study of CD8+CD57+ T cells in acquired aplastic anemia. Regarding the study as a whole: Between patients and controls, 25 to 35 CD8+ CDR3 sequences were found in common.

TCR beta VDJ combinations and CDR3 sequences were profiled from genomic DNA. MiXCR, applied by TCRdb to the reads, yields one record per CDR3 protein. The repertoire holds a few hundred thousand distinct CDR3 sequences, with around 33% as singletons. This CDR3 has 13 residues. The J segment lost 3 bases and the V segment lost 5 bases, leaving 3 bases of the junction unmatched. CDR1 is SGHTA and CDR2 is FQGNSA in the germline V gene. This clonotype was seen many times. Its antigen remains unidentified. The sequenced patients had an expansion of CD8+CD57+ cells seen by flow cytometry. This receptor was taken from a human donor with aplastic anemia. The sequenced material came from sorted CD4+, CD8+, or CD8+CD57+ T cells (not recorded which) from PBMCs. This chain connects TRBV7-2 to TRBJ2-7, with 8 bases that match TRBD1. The CDR3 DNA is TGTGCCAGCAGCCCAGGACAGGGCTACGAGCAGTACTTC. Its protein product is CASSPGQGYEQYF.